This is a list of T cell receptor beta chains from one sample in a study of CD8 T cells in Susac syndrome. MiXCR was run by TCRdb on the immunoSEQ multiplex PCR reads, yielding one entry per CDR3 protein. The repertoire holds about 300,000 distinct CDR3 sequences, with around 83% as singletons. Sequencing was done on a sample of CD8+ T cells from PBMCs. The receptor source for this set is a human donor with multiple sclerosis. The CDR3 runs from the conserved cysteine through the conserved F or W. Fields, in order: J gene, clone size, D gene, V gene, CDR3 DNA, CDR3 protein. The D gene is left open where the match is weak. Clone size appears in some rows only: once, few, many, or a class for an expanded clone.

>TRBJ1-2|NA|NA|TRBV2
TGTGCCAACCCAGCACCGTCCAGTCGCTATGGCTACACCTTC
CANPAPSSRYGYTF
>TRBJ2-1|once|NA|TRBV7-9
TGTGCCAGCAGCCTTACCAAGACTGAGCAGTTCTTC
CASSLTKTEQFF
>TRBJ1-2|NA|TRBD1|TRBV27
TGTGCCAGCAGTTCCAGGGACAGGGGCGTTTATGGCTACACCTTC
CASSSRDRGVYGYTF
>TRBJ2-2|few|NA|TRBV7-6
TGTGCCAGCAGCTTAGTGTCGGGGAACACCGGGGAGCTGTTTTTT
CASSLVSGNTGELFF
>TRBJ1-2|NA|NA|TRBV6-7
TGTGCCAGCAGGGCTACAGGATTCTCGCCTCATCATGGCTACACCTTC
CASRATGFSPHHGYTF
>TRBJ2-7|NA|NA|TRBV9
TGTGCCAGCAGCGTAGCGGCATCGAGGGATTACGAGCAGTACTTC
CASSVAASRDYEQYF
>TRBJ2-7|few|TRBD1|TRBV12-3/TRBV12-4
TGTGCCAGCACCCGGGACAGGTTTAACGAGCAGTACTTC
CASTRDRFNEQYF
>TRBJ2-3|few|TRBD1|TRBV27
TGTGCCAGCAGCCCCCCGGGGACAGGGGCTTCTTCCACAGATACGCAGTATTTT
CASSPPGTGASSTDTQYF
>TRBJ2-1|NA|NA|TRBV9
TGTGCCAGCAGCGTTGGGGCGCGTCAGAATGAGCAGTTCTTC
CASSVGARQNEQFF
>TRBJ2-7|NA|NA|TRBV2
TGTGCCAGCAGTGAAGGGGGGCGCCGCTACGAGCAGTACTTC
CASSEGGRRYEQYF
>TRBJ1-1|NA|TRBD1|TRBV4-1
TGCGCCAGCAGCGAAGAACAGGGGGAAGGCACTGAAGCTTTCTTT
CASSEEQGEGTEAFF
>TRBJ1-2|NA|NA|TRBV5-1
TGCGCCAGCAGGTTGACAGGTGTCATTAATGGCTACACCTTC
CASRLTGVINGYTF
>TRBJ1-6|NA|NA|TRBV3-1
TGTGCCAGCAGCCAGGGTCGTACCTATAATTCACCCCTCCACTTT
CASSQGRTYNSPLHF